The clone carrying this TCR beta chain was seen a few times. Every sample had a minimum of 6 million PBMCs isolated. The CDR3 has 18 amino acids. V lost 1 base to trimming and J lost 2 bases; unmatched junction nucleotides: 14. In germline, CDR1 is SQVTM, CDR2 ANQGSEA. It was with a sample-barcoded 5' primer and a J-beta primer mix that a second PCR of roughly 7 to 11 cycles was run. Each cDNA molecule was tagged by a template-switch adaptor with 12 random nucleotides. TCRdb processed the 5' RACE reads anew with MiXCR; each CDR3 protein has one entry. The sample has 270,000 or so distinct CDR3 sequences, 25% to 30% seen once. This specimen belongs to a study of blood T cells in healthy people across ages.

The chain joins TRBV29-1 to TRBJ2-3, with TRBD2 matching 8 bases. This receptor was identified in a woman aged 70 to 79 in good health. Sequencing was done on a sample of blood. The CDR3 bases are TGCAGCGTTGAAGGAAGGCTCAGCGGGAGACGGATCACAGATACGCAGTATTTT. Its protein product is CSVEGRLSGRRITDTQYF.